This T cell receptor beta chain was sequenced during a study of T cells expressing NK-cell markers (dated by TCRdb to 2020 to 2021). Describing the broader study: About 8 donors provided sorted CD3+CD56+NKG2C+, CD3+CD56+NKG2C- and CD3+CD56-NKG2C+ T-cell subsets, whose TCR beta-chain repertoires were profiled. Among the eight sequenced donors, only one was HCMV-seronegative, while the other seven were HCMV-seropositive. Libraries were sequenced as 2 x 150 bp reads on Illumina HiSeq 2000/2500, MiSeq or NextSeq. The study sequenced eight donors, all healthy volunteers chosen at random: three men and five women. Beyond this particular receptor, the publication reports: Those dominant clonotypes were again the most abundant among CD3+CD56-NKG2C+ cells in a handful of donors, at roughly 25-60.1%. Whether the expanded NKG2C-expressing T cell clones were specific for HCMV antigens remained unclear. In six donors, the dominant CD3+CD56+NKG2C+ clonotypes were among the top 10 CD8+ clonotypes and accounted for roughly 1.0-8% of CD8+ T cells.

As concerns this clonotype: This clone's antigen is unknown.

The reads were generated on an Illumina HiSeq 2000. TCR beta cDNA libraries were made by 5'RACE template switching that added a universal primer site and unique molecular identifiers. Synthesis of cDNA was primed from the TCR beta constant segment and was followed by two consecutive PCR amplification steps. The authors processed their data as follows. MIGEC handled demultiplexing of the reads and grouping by UMI, while MiTCR was used to assemble and quantify clonotypes. Only TCR cDNA sequences supported by at least two reads were kept to exclude erroneous sequences. Downstream repertoire analysis used the tcR package, and clonotypes were matched across fractions by CDR3 nucleotide sequence plus V segment. VDJmatch was used to annotate antigen specificity against VDJdb, with one amino acid substitution allowed in CDR3. The reads underwent TCRdb reprocessing, giving one record for each CDR3 protein sequence and no DNA. The authors' filters were not applied to this entry. For this sample, the table gives 500,000 to 600,000 distinct CDR3 sequences. In total, the top ten clones hold around 3.3% of the sample.

To determine HCMV serostatus, a commercial ELISA kit was used to detect HCMV-specific IgG in serum. Ficoll density gradient centrifugation was used to isolate peripheral blood mononuclear cells from blood. From the cysteine up to the phenylalanine, the CDR3 has a length of 12 residues. Only the protein is available. Via the germline V gene, CDR1 is ENHRY and CDR2 SYGVKD. The TCR sequence derives from a man younger than 30 in good health. Donor details come from another sample of the same person, matched by shared clones. The rearranged chain carries TRBV10-3 and TRBJ2-1; the TCRdb call, TRBD2, lacks DNA for checking. Material for sequencing was blood T cells: a sorted CD56 or NKG2C T cell subset, CD4+ or CD8+ T cells, or bulk PBMC T cells (not recorded which). The CDR3 region has the sequence CAISPSYNEQFF.